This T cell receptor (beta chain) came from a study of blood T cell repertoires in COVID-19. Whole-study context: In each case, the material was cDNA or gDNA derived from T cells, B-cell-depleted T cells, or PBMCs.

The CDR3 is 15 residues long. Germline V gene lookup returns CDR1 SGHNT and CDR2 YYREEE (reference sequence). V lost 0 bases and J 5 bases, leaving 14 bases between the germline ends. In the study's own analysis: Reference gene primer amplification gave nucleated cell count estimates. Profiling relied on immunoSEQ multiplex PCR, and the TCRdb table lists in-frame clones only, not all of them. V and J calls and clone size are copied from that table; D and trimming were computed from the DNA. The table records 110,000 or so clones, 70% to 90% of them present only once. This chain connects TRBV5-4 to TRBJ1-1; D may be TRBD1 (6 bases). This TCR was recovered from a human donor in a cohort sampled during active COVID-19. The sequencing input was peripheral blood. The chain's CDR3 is CASSLVAGAGTEAFF. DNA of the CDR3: TGTGCCAGCAGCTTGGTTGCGGGGGCAGGAACTGAAGCTTTCTTT.